The T cell receptor beta chain under discussion was sequenced for a study of quantifying T cell responses using KT2 cells. About the research overall: RNA was reverse transcribed with TCR alpha and beta constant-region primers.

This clonotype was detected only a few times. An oligo carrying a UMI was ligated to the cDNA 3' end. An equimolar mix of RC1.1 and RC1.2 primed the beta chain across TRBC1 and TRBC2. MiXCR, run by TCRdb on the UMI-ligation and nested PCR reads, gives a single entry per CDR3 protein. Altogether about 53,000 distinct CDR3 sequences are present, approximately 13% being singletons, with the ten largest covering about 9.4%. The germline V and J ends were trimmed by 4 bases and 5 bases, with 12 bases remaining between them. The CDR3 has 13 residues. The V gene's germline CDR1 is SGHNT and CDR2 YYREEE (reference sequence). The sample is PBMC spiked with counted cells of clone KT2.

Input material: PBMCs spiked with cells of the T cell clone KT2. The TCR was taken from a human donor. This rearrangement joins TRBV5-4 to TRBJ2-5, with D possibly being TRBD1 (5 bases). Written as DNA, the CDR3 is TGTGCCAGCAGCGAGTCAGGGTTGGAGACCCAGTACTTC. It specifies CASSESGLETQYF. Together with reference TRBV5-4 and TRBJ2-5, the CDR3 gives the full variable domain: ETGVTQSPTHLIKTRGQQVTLRCSSQSGHNTVSWYQQALGQGPQFIFQYYREEENGRGNFPPRFSGLQFPNYSSELNVNALELDDSALYLCASSESGLETQYFGPGTRLLVL.